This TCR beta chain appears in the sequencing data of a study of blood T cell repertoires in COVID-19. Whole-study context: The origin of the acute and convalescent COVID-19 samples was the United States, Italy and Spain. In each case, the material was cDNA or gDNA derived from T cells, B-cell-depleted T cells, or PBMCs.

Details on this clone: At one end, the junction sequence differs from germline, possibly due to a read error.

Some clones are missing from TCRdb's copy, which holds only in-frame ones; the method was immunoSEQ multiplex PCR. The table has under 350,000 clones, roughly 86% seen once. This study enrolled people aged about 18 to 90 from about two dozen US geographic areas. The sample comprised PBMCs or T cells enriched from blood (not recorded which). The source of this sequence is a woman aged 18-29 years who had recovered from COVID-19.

CDR3: CASTLSAGLDPEQYF. The CDR3 DNA follows: TGTGCCAGCACTTTATCCGCGGGACTAGATCCCGAGCAGTACTTC. The rearrangement uses TRBV28 and TRBJ2-7; the match to TRBD2 covers 8 bases. In germline, CDR1 is MDHEN, CDR2 SYDVKM. The CDR3 has 15 residues.